This TCR beta chain was documented in a study of PD-L1 blockade in urothelial cancer. By frequency in the sample, this clone is medium-sized. Unmatched junction bases numbered 8, after V lost 5 bases and J lost 6 bases. Germline V gene lookup returns CDR1 SGHNT and CDR2 YYREEE (reference sequence). The CDR3 has 15 amino acids. As for time point: pretreatment peripheral blood. The table came from immunoSEQ multiplex PCR; TCRdb's copy has only in-frame clones and leaves some out. In the table there are fewer than 85,000 clones, 65% to 85% of which are singletons. The source is a woman in her seventies with urothelial cancer. Sequenced here: PBMCs, sampled around atezolizumab (anti-PD-L1) treatment. V is TRBV5-4 and J is TRBJ2-3, with 11 bases fitting TRBD2. CDR3 DNA: TGTGCCAGCAGGCATAGCGGGGGGGCTTCGGATACGCAGTATTTT. Protein: CASRHSGGASDTQYF.